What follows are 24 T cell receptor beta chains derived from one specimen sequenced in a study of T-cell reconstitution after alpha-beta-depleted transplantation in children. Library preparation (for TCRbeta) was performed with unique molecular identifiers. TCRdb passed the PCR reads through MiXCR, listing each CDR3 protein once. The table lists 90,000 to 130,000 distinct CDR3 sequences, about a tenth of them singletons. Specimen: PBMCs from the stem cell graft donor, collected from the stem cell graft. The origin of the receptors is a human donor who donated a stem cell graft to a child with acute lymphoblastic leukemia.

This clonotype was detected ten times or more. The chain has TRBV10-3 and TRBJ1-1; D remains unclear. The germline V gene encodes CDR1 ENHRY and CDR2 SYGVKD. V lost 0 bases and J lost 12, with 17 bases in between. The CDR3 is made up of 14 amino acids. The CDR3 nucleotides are TGTGCCATCAGTGAGTCGATTAGTGATAGGGAGACTTTCTTT. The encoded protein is CAISESISDRETFF.

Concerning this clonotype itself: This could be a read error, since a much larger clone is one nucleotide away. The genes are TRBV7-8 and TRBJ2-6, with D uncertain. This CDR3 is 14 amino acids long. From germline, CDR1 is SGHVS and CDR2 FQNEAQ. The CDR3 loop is CARSYGSGANVLTF. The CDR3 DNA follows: TGTGCCCGCAGCTACGGGTCTGGGGCCAACGTCCTGACTTTC.

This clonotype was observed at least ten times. The DNA for the CDR3 is TGCAGTGCTAGAGATTATCTGGCAGGGGGGAGCAATCAGCCCCAGCATTTT. Protein: CSARDYLAGGSNQPQHF. The chain joins TRBV20-1 to TRBJ1-5; 7 bases fit TRBD1. Germline V gives CDR1 DFQATT, CDR2 SNEGSKA (reference sequence). J was trimmed by 1 base and V by 0 bases; bases with no gene match: 9. CDR3 size: 17 residues.

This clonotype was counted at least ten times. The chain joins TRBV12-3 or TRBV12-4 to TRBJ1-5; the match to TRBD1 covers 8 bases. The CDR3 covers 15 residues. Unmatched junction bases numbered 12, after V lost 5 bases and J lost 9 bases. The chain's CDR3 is CASSSRDRTIRPQHF. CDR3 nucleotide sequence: TGTGCCAGCAGTAGCCGGGACAGGACTATTCGGCCCCAGCATTTT.

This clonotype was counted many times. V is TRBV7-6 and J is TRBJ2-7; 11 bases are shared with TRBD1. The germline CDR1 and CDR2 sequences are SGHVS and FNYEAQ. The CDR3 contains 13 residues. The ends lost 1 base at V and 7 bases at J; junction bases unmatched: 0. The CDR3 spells CASSLGDRGEQYF. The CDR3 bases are TGTGCCAGCAGCTTAGGGGACAGGGGGGAGCAGTACTTC.

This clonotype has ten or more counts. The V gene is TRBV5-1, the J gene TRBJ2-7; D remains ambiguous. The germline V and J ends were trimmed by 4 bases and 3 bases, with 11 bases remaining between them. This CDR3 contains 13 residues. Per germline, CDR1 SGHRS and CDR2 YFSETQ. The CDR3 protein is CASSQHAYYEQYF. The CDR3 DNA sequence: TGCGCCAGCAGCCAGCATGCCTACTACGAGCAGTACTTC.

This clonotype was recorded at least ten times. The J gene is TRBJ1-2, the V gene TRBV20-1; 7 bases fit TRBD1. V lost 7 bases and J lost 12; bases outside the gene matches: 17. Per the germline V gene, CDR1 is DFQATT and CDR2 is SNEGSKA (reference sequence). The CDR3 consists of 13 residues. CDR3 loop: CSVPNQGDTRNTF. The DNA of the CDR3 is TGCAGTGTTCCTAACCAGGGGGACACCCGCAACACCTTC.

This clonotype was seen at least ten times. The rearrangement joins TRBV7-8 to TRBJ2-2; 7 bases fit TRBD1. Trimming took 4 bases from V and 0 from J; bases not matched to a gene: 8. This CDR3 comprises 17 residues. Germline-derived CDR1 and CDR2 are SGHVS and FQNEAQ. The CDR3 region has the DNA TGTGCCAGCAGCTCGACGGGACAGATCTCGAACACCGGGGAGCTGTTTTTT. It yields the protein CASSSTGQISNTGELFF.

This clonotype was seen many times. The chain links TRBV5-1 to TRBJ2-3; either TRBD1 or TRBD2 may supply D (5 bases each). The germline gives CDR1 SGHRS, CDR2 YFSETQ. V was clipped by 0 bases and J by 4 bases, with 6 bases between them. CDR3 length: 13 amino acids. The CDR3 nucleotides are TGCGCCAGCAGCTTGGCGGGGCCAGATACGCAGTATTTT. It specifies CASSLAGPDTQYF.

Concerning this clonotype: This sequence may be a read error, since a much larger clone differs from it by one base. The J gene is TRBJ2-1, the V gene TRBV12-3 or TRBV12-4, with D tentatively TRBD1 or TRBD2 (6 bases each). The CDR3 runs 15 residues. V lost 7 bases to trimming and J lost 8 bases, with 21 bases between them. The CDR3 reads CASTSITGASDEQFF. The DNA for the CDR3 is TGTGCCAGCACCAGCATTACGGGGGCTTCAGATGAGCAGTTCTTC.

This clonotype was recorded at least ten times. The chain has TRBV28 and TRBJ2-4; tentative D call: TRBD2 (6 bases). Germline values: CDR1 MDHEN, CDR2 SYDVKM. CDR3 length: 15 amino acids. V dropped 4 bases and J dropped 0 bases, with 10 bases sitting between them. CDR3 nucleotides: TGTGCCAGCAGTTCTGGGGGGTTAGCCAAAAACATTCAGTACTTC. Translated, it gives CASSSGGLAKNIQYF. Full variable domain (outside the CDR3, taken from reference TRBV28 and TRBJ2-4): DVKVTQSSRYLVKRTGEKVFLECVQDMDHENMFWYRQDPGLGLRLIYFSYDVKMKEKGDIPEGYSVSREKKERFSLILESASTNQTSMYLCASSSGGLAKNIQYFGAGTRLSVL.

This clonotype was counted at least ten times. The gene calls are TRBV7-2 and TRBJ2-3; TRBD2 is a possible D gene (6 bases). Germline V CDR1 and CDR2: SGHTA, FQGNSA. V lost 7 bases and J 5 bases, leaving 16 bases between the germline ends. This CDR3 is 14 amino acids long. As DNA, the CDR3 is TGTGCCAGCATCACCCGGCTGCGGGGAGATACGCAGTATTTT. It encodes CASITRLRGDTQYF. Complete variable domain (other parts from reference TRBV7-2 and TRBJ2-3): GAGVSQSPSNKVTEKGKDVELRCDPISGHTALYWYRQSLGQGLEFLIYFQGNSAPDKSGLPSDRFSAERTGGSVSTLTIQRTQQEDSAVYLCASITRLRGDTQYFGPGTRLTVL.

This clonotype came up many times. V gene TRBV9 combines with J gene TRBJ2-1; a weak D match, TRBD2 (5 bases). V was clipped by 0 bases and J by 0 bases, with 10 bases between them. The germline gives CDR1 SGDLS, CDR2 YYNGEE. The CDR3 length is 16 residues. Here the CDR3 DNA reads TGTGCCAGCAGCGTAGTCGGGATGAGCTCCTACAATGAGCAGTTCTTC. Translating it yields CASSVVGMSSYNEQFF.

CDR3 loop: CASERGEVETQYF. In nucleotides, the CDR3 is TGTGCCAGCGAGCGTGGGGAGGTGGAGACCCAGTACTTC. The chain carries TRBV2 and TRBJ2-5; TRBD2 is a possible D gene (6 bases). This CDR3 contains 13 residues. The V gene's germline CDR1 is SNHLY and CDR2 FYNNEI. The V end lost 8 bases, the J end lost 5 bases, and 15 bases lay between the germline ends.

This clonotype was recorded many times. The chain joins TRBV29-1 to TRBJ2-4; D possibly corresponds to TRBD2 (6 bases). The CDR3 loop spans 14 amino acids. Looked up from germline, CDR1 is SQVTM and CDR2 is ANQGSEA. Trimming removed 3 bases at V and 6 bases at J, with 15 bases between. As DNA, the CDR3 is TGCAGCGTTGAGGAGGGCAGGGAGGCAAACATTCAGTACTTC. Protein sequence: CSVEEGREANIQYF.

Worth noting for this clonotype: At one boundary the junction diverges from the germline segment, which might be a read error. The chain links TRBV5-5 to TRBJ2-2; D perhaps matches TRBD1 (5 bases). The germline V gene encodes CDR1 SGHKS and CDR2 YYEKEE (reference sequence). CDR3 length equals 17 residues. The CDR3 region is CVSSFGAAEPNTAELFF. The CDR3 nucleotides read TGTGTCAGCAGCTTTGGGGCGGCGGAGCCGAACACCGCGGAGCTGTTTTTT.

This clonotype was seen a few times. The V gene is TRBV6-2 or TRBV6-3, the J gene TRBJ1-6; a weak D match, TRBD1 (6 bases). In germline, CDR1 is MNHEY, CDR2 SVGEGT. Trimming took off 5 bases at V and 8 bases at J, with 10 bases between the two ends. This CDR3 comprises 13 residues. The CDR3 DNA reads TGTGCCAGCAGTAATACAGGGTATTCACCCCTCCACTTT. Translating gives CASSNTGYSPLHF.

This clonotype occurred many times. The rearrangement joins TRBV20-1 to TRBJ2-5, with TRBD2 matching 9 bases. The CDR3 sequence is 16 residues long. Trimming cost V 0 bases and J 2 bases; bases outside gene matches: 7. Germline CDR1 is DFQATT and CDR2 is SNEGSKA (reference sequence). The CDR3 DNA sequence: TGCAGTGCTAGAGATCCTCGGACTAGCGAACAAGAGACCCAGTACTTC. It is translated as CSARDPRTSEQETQYF.

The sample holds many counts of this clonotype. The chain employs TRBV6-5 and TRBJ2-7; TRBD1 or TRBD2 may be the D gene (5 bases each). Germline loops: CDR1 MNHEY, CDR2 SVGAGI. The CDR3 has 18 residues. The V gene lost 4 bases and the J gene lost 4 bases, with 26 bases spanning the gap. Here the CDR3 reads CASSSDPPRVSTGYEQYF. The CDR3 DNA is TGTGCCAGCAGTTCTGATCCTCCCAGGGTCTCTACGGGGTACGAGCAGTACTTC.

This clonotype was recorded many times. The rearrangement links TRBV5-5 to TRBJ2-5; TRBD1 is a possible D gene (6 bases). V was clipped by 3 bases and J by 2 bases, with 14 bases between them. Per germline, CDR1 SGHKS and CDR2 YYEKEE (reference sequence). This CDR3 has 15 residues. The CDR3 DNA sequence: TGTGCCAGCAGCTCAGTAAAAACAGGGCAAGAGACCCAGTACTTC. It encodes CASSSVKTGQETQYF.

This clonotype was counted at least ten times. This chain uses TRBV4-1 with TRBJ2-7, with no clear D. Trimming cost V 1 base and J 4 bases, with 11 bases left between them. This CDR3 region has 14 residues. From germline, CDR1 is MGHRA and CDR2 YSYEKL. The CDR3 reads CASSQGASNYEQYF. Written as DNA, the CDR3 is TGCGCCAGCAGCCAAGGAGCTAGTAATTACGAGCAGTACTTC.

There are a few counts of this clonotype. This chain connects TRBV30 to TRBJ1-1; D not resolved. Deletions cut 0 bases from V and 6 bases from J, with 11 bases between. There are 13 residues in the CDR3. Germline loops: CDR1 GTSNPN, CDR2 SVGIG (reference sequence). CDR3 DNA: TGTGCCTGGAGTGTTAGGGCGTTGGCTGAAGCTTTCTTT. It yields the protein CAWSVRALAEAFF.

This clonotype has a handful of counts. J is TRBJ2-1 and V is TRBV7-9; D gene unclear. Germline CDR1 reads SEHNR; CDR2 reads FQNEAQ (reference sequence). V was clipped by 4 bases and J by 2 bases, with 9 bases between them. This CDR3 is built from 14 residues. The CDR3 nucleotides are TGTGCCAGCAGCTCCCCTTGGGCCTACAATGAGCAGTTCTTC. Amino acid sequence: CASSSPWAYNEQFF.

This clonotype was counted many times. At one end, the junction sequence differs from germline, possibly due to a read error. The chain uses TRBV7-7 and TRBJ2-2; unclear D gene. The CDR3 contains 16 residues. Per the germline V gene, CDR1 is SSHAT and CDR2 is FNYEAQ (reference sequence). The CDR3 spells CASSSGALGNTGELFF. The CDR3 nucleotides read TGTGCTAGCAGCTCGGGCGCCCTAGGGAACACCGGGGAGCTGTTTTTT.